Listed below are T cell receptor beta chains from one sample, sequenced in a study of blood T cells in healthy people across ages. TCRdb itself ran the 5' RACE reads through MiXCR, one entry per CDR3 protein. This sample yields approximately 1.5 million distinct CDR3 sequences, of which under 55% are seen a single time; less than 5% belongs to the top ten. Material: blood. Receptors were obtained from a woman under 30 in good health. Both conserved end residues are part of each CDR3. Fields, in order: D gene, J gene, V gene, CDR3 length, clone size, CDR3 protein, CDR3 DNA. D genes are given only for firm matches. Size is omitted from some rows. Given values are once, few, many or a class for expanded clones.

>TRBD1|TRBJ2-5|TRBV2|15|NA
CASIPNGQGGETQYF
TGTGCCAGCATCCCAAACGGACAGGGAGGAGAGACCCAGTACTTC
>NA|TRBJ2-3|TRBV25-1|15|NA
CASSEYRGRPDTQYF
TGTGCCAGCAGTGAATACCGCGGGCGGCCAGATACGCAGTATTTT
>NA|TRBJ1-2|TRBV20-1|15|NA
CSARRGVSRNYGYTF
TGCAGTGCTAGGCGGGGGGTCAGTCGTAACTATGGCTACACCTTC
>NA|TRBJ2-1|TRBV15|14|NA
CATSSPVTYNEQFF
TGTGCCACCAGCAGTCCAGTGACCTACAATGAGCAGTTCTTC
>NA|TRBJ1-4|TRBV7-2|13|NA
CASSLLRNEKLFF
TGTGCCAGCAGCTTACTGCGGAATGAAAAACTGTTTTTT
>NA|TRBJ2-5|TRBV7-2|14|NA
CASSPRSTSETQYF
TGTGCCAGCAGCCCCCGGAGTACTAGCGAGACCCAGTACTTC
>TRBD2|TRBJ2-5|TRBV6-4|16|NA
CASSDRAGVRQETQYF
TGTGCCAGCAGTGACCGGGCGGGAGTTCGACAAGAGACCCAGTACTTC
>NA|TRBJ1-4|TRBV20-1|11|once
CSASFHEKLFF
TGCAGTGCTAGCTTCCATGAAAAACTGTTTTTT
>TRBD1|TRBJ2-6|TRBV20-1|18|NA
CSARDPQGASSGANVLTF
TGCAGTGCTAGAGATCCCCAGGGGGCCTCCTCTGGGGCCAACGTCCTGACTTTC
>NA|TRBJ2-3|TRBV4-2|15|NA
CASRAGTAITDTQYF
TGTGCCAGCAGAGCCGGGACCGCGATCACAGATACGCAGTATTTT
>TRBD1|TRBJ1-1|TRBV2|15|few
CASGGTGGLGTEAFF
TGTGCCAGCGGGGGGACAGGGGGCCTCGGCACTGAAGCTTTCTTT
>TRBD2|TRBJ2-3|TRBV2|19|NA
CASSVRQVLTSGVAYTQYF
TGTGCCAGCAGTGTGAGACAGGTTCTCACTAGCGGGGTAGCGTATACGCAGTATTTT
>NA|TRBJ2-1|TRBV5-1|17|few
CASSLRVASNSYNEQFF
TGCGCCAGCAGCCTTCGCGTAGCTTCGAACTCCTACAATGAGCAGTTCTTC
>NA|TRBJ2-5|TRBV10-2|14|NA
CASPALANQETQYF
TGCGCCAGCCCCGCTCTGGCAAACCAAGAGACCCAGTACTTC
>NA|TRBJ2-1|TRBV28|14|NA
CASTLLGTTWEQFF
TGTGCCAGCACCCTCTTGGGGACCACCTGGGAGCAGTTCTTC
>NA|TRBJ1-2|TRBV7-9|13|few
CASRRDSGYGYTF
TGTGCCAGCAGACGAGACAGCGGGTATGGCTACACCTTC
>TRBD1|TRBJ1-1|TRBV11-2|12|NA
CASGQASSRAFF
TGTGCCAGTGGACAGGCGTCCAGTCGAGCTTTCTTT
>TRBD2|TRBJ2-3|TRBV6-2/TRBV6-3|15|NA
CASSGLAEGTDTQYF
TGTGCCAGCAGTGGACTAGCCGAGGGCACAGATACGCAGTATTTT
>NA|TRBJ2-7|TRBV20-1|12|many
CSARDMRYEQYF
TGCAGTGCTAGAGATATGCGATACGAGCAGTACTTC
>NA|TRBJ1-3|TRBV20-1|14|NA
CSASRGASGNTIYF
TGCAGTGCTAGTCGCGGAGCCTCTGGAAACACCATATATTTT
>NA|TRBJ2-5|TRBV6-1|14|NA
CASSLILGQETQYF
TGTGCCAGCAGTTTGATCCTGGGCCAAGAGACCCAGTACTTC
>TRBD1|TRBJ1-2|TRBV28|15|NA
CASSLADRGVYGYTF
TGTGCCAGCAGTCTAGCCGACAGGGGGGTCTATGGCTACACCTTC
>NA|TRBJ2-1|TRBV20-1|16|NA
CSARNLRGGDYNEQFF
TGCAGTGCTAGGAATTTGAGGGGCGGTGATTACAATGAGCAGTTCTTC
>NA|TRBJ2-1|TRBV7-8|15|few
CASSLEKGVFYEQFF
TGTGCCAGCAGCTTAGAAAAAGGAGTTTTTTATGAGCAGTTCTTC
>NA|TRBJ2-5|TRBV20-1|14|NA
CSARNRDSQETQYF
TGCAGTGCTAGAAATCGGGACTCCCAAGAGACCCAGTACTTC
>NA|TRBJ2-7|TRBV7-9|14|once
CASSLLGLTYEQYF
TGTGCCAGCAGCTTATTAGGACTAACCTACGAGCAGTACTTC